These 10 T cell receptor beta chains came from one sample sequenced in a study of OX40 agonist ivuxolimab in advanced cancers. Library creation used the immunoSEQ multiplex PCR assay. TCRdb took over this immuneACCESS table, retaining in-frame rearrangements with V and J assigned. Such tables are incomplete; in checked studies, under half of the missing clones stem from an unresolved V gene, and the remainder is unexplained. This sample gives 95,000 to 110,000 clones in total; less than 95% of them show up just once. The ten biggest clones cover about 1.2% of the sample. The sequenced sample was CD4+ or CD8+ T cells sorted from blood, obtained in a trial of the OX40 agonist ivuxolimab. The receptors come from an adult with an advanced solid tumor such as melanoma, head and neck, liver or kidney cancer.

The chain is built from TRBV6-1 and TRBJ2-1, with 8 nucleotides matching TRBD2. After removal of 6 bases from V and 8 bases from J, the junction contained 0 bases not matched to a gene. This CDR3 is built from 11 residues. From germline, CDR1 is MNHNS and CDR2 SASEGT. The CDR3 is CASRREDEQFF. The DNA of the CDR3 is TGTGCCAGCAGGCGGGAGGATGAGCAGTTCTTC.

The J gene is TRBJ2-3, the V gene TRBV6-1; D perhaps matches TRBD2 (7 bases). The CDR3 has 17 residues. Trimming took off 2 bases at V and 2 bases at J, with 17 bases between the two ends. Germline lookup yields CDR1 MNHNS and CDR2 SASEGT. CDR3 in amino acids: CASSENRAAGDTDTQYF. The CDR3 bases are TGTGCCAGCAGTGAAAACAGGGCGGCGGGGGACACAGATACGCAGTATTTT.

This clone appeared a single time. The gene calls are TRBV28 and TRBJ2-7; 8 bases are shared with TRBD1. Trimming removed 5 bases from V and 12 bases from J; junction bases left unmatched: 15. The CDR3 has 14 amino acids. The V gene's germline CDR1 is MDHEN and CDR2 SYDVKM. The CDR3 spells CASSLPGTGRALYF. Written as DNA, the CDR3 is TGTGCCAGCAGTCTACCCGGGACAGGACGAGCGCTGTACTTC.

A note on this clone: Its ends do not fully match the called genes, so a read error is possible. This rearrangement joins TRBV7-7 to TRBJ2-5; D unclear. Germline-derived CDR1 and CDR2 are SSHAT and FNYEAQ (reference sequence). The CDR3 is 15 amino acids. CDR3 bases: TGTGCTAGCAGCTTAAGCATATCAACCCAAGAGACCCAGTACTTC. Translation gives CASSLSISTQETQYF.

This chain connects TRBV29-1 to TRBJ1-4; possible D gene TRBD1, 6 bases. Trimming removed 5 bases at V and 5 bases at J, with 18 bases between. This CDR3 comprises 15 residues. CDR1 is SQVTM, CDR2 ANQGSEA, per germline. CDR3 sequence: CSVSWRTGRNEKLFF. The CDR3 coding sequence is TGCAGCGTTTCGTGGAGAACAGGGAGAAATGAAAAACTGTTTTTT.

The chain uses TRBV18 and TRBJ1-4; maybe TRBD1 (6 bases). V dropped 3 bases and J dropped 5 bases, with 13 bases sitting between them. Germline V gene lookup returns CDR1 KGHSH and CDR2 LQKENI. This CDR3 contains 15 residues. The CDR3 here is CASSPQGTLNEKLFF. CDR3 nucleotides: TGTGCCAGCTCACCTCAGGGGACACTGAATGAAAAACTGTTTTTT.

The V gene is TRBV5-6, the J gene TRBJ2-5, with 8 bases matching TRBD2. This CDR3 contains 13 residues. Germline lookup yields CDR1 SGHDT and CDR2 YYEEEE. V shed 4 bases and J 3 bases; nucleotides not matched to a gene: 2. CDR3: CASSLGGEETQYF. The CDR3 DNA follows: TGTGCCAGCAGCCTCGGGGGGGAAGAGACCCAGTACTTC.

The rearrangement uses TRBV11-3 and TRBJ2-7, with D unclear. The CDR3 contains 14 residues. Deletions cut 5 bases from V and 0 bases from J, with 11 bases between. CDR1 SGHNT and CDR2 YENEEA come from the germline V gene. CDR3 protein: CASSPSGPSYEQYF. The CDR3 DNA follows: TGTGCCAGCAGCCCCTCCGGGCCCTCCTACGAGCAGTACTTC. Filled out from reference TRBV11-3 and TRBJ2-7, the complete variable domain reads EAGVVQSPRYKIIEKKQPVAFWCNPISGHNTLYWYLQNLGQGPELLIRYENEEAVDDSQLPKDRFSAERLKGVDSTLKIQPAELGDSAVYLCASSPSGPSYEQYFGPGTRLTVT.

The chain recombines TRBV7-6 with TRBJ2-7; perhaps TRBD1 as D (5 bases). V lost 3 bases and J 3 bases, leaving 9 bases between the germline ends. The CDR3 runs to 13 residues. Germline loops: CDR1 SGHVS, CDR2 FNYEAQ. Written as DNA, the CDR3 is TGTGCCAGCAGCTTGACAGACCGCTACGAGCAGTACTTC. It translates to CASSLTDRYEQYF.

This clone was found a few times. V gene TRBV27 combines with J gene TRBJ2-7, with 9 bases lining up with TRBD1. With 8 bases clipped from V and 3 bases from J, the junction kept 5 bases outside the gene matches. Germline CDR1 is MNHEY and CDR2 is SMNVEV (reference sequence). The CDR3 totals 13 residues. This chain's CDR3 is CASSDRGNYEQYF. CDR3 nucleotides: TGTGCCAGCTCGGACAGGGGTAACTACGAGCAGTACTTC.